This T cell receptor (beta chain) was obtained from a study of regulatory T cells in long-lasting Graves disease. Trimming removed 4 bases at V and 3 bases at J, with 13 bases between. Germline V CDR1 and CDR2: MGHRA, YSYEKL. This CDR3 is built from 14 residues. Time point described: newly diagnosed GD, antithyroid drugs for less than 3 months. PBMC-derived RNA was used for the TCR library. Findings and limits, study-wide: TRBV28, TRBJ1-2 and TRBJ2-5 emerged as the favored segments in persistent disease. TCR diversity was lower in persistent than newly diagnosed Graves' disease.

Only a few counts were recorded for this clonotype. Its target is not known. Construction of TCR beta libraries relied on iRepertoire HTBI primers and on Arm-PCR targeting CDR3 regions. TCRdb used MiXCR to reprocess the multiplex PCR reads, holding one entry per CDR3 protein. Seen here are around 420,000 distinct CDR3 sequences, 15% observed once, and the top ten hold approximately 7.8%. The same data also went into a second study, on T cells in Graves' hyperthyroidism and ophthalmopathy. That source notes: Stable Graves' hyperthyroidism denoted no ophthalmopathy progression over 18 months. Patients showing uncontrolled infection, other autoimmune disease, pregnancy or lactation were ineligible.

Specimen: peripheral blood mononuclear cells (PBMCs), collected at new diagnosis, from a patient treated with antithyroid drugs. The clonotype was recovered from a woman aged 40-49 years with Graves disease. The V and J genes are TRBV4-1 and TRBJ2-7; either TRBD1 or TRBD2 may fit D (5 bases each). The DNA of the CDR3 is TGCGCCAGCAGCCCCGACGGGGACCTCTACGAGCAGTACTTC. Protein sequence: CASSPDGDLYEQYF.